The rows below give T cell receptor beta chains drawn from one sample of a study of blood T cell repertoires in COVID-19. TCRdb's copy holds only in-frame clones and misses some; the assay was immunoSEQ multiplex PCR. Among 45,000 to 65,000 clones listed, approximately 91% were seen once. The specimen was peripheral blood. The source is a human donor in a cohort sampled during active COVID-19. Each CDR3 is given with its conserved first and last residue. D genes are given only for firm matches. The size of a clone is reported for some rows only, either as once, few or many, or as a class for expanded clones.

size	V	J	D	CDR3	DNA
-	TRBV24-1	TRBJ2-3	-	CATSASHTGTDTQYF	TGTGCCACCAGTGCGTCCCATACGGGGACAGATACGCAGTATTTT
-	TRBV28	TRBJ2-1	-	CASKGGRDEQFF	TGTGCCAGCAAAGGGGGGAGGGATGAGCAGTTCTTC
few	TRBV18	TRBJ1-4	TRBD1	CASSPSVPGQRNEKLFF	TGTGCCAGCTCACCAAGCGTTCCGGGACAGCGTAATGAAAAACTGTTTTTT
-	TRBV4-1	TRBJ1-1	-	CASKQIGQGWSEAFF	TGCGCCAGCAAACAGATAGGGCAGGGTTGGTCTGAAGCTTTCTTT
-	TRBV5-4	TRBJ1-6	-	CASSLAGANSPLHF	TGTGCCAGCAGCTTGGCAGGGGCAAATTCACCCCTCCACTTT
-	TRBV4-3	TRBJ2-4	TRBD2	CASSRGLDGFQYF	TGCGCCAGCAGCCGAGGACTAGACGGGTTTCAGTACTTC
-	TRBV29-1	TRBJ1-4	-	CSVEDPGGTNEKLFF	TGCAGCGTTGAAGATCCTGGGGGCACTAATGAAAAACTGTTTTTT
-	TRBV5-1	TRBJ2-1	TRBD2	CASSLSGTSGLGDEQFF	TGCGCCAGCAGCTTGTCCGGGACTAGCGGGCTGGGGGATGAGCAGTTCTTC
-	TRBV15	TRBJ2-3	TRBD2	CATSRVGSGRADTQYF	TGTGCCACCAGCAGAGTTGGTAGCGGGAGGGCAGATACGCAGTATTTT
-	TRBV7-3	TRBJ2-1	TRBD1	CASSSPGGRNEQFF	TGTGCCAGCAGCTCTCCAGGGGGCAGGAATGAGCAGTTCTTC
-	TRBV7-9	TRBJ2-3	-	CASSLVVVSTDTQYF	TGTGCCAGCAGCTTAGTCGTCGTCAGCACAGATACGCAGTATTTT
-	TRBV4-1	TRBJ1-1	TRBD1	CASSLGTGGTEAFF	TGCGCCAGCAGCCTAGGGACAGGGGGCACTGAAGCTTTCTTT
-	TRBV19	TRBJ1-4	TRBD1	CASSLRQGAFDTNEKLFF	TGTGCCAGTAGTCTGCGACAGGGGGCTTTTGACACTAATGAAAAACTGTTTTTT
-	TRBV19	TRBJ1-4	TRBD1	CASSPGQGATNEKLFF	TGTGCCAGTAGTCCCGGACAGGGGGCCACTAATGAAAAACTGTTTTTT
-	TRBV18	TRBJ1-3	TRBD1	CASSLGTGASGNTIYF	TGTGCCAGCTCACTGGGGACAGGAGCCTCTGGAAACACCATATATTTT
once	TRBV19	TRBJ2-5	TRBD1	CASSMGQGQETQYF	TGTGCCAGTAGTATGGGACAGGGCCAAGAGACCCAGTACTTC
-	TRBV20-1	TRBJ1-6	-	CSASPSGGGSHNSPLHF	TGCAGTGCCAGTCCCTCAGGTGGAGGGTCCCATAATTCACCCCTCCACTTT
-	TRBV5-4	TRBJ2-6	-	CASSFHSGANVLTF	TGTGCCAGCAGCTTCCACTCTGGGGCCAACGTCCTGACTTTC
once	TRBV11-3	TRBJ1-2	-	CASSLSGGDYGYTF	TGTGCCAGCAGCTTATCCGGGGGGGACTATGGCTACACCTTC
-	TRBV28	TRBJ1-2	-	CASRVANYGYTF	TGTGCCAGCAGGGTAGCTAACTATGGCTACACCTTC
-	TRBV7-6	TRBJ2-7	-	CASSPRREAYEQYF	TGTGCCAGCAGCCCCCGAAGGGAGGCCTACGAGCAGTACTTC
-	TRBV28	TRBJ1-5	TRBD1	CASIAGGRNQPQHF	TGTGCCAGCATTGCAGGGGGGCGCAATCAGCCCCAGCATTTT
-	TRBV4-3	TRBJ1-1	-	CASSQDIISSYTEAFF	TGCGCCAGCAGCCAAGATATTATTTCGTCGTACACTGAAGCTTTCTTT
once	TRBV4-1	TRBJ2-3	-	CASSQGSSQMPSTDTQYF	TGCGCCAGCAGCCAAGGTAGCAGCCAGATGCCTAGCACAGATACGCAGTATTTT
-	TRBV3-1/TRBV3-2	TRBJ2-2	TRBD2	CASRRTSSTGELFF	TGTGCCAGCAGACGGACTAGTTCAACCGGGGAGCTGTTTTTT
-	TRBV6-5	TRBJ2-5	-	CASFTARGPQETQYF	TGTGCCAGCTTTACCGCCAGGGGCCCCCAAGAGACCCAGTACTTC
-	TRBV5-4	TRBJ1-1	-	CASSSGGRNTEAFF	TGTGCCAGCAGTTCTGGGGGCCGGAACACTGAAGCTTTCTTT
-	TRBV11-3	TRBJ2-3	TRBD1	CASSSDRVADTQYF	TGTGCCAGCAGCTCAGACAGGGTTGCGGATACGCAGTATTTT
-	TRBV9	TRBJ2-5	-	CASSESPVGGLETQYF	TGTGCCAGCAGCGAGAGCCCGGTTGGCGGGCTTGAGACCCAGTACTTC
once	TRBV29-1	TRBJ2-3	TRBD2	CSVDPSRGRGDTQYF	TGCAGCGTTGACCCCAGCAGAGGGAGGGGAGATACGCAGTATTTT
few	TRBV4-2	TRBJ2-2	TRBD2	CASSQVVGGGYTGELFF	TGTGCCAGCAGCCAAGTGGTTGGCGGGGGTTACACCGGGGAGCTGTTTTTT
few	TRBV4-1	TRBJ1-1	-	CASSQGVTGSAFF	TGCGCCAGCAGCCAGGGGGTTACAGGGTCGGCTTTCTTT
-	TRBV4-2	TRBJ2-3	-	CASSQESSAYTDTQYF	TGTGCCAGCAGCCAGGAGTCTAGCGCCTACACAGATACGCAGTATTTT
few	TRBV30	TRBJ1-5	-	CAWSQGRGGNQPQHF	TGTGCCTGGAGTCAGGGGAGAGGGGGTAATCAGCCCCAGCATTTT
-	TRBV9	TRBJ2-1	TRBD2	CASSLAGVPYNEQFF	TGTGCCAGCAGTTTAGCGGGAGTTCCCTACAATGAGCAGTTCTTC
once	TRBV12-2	TRBJ2-7	-	CASRLGISDRRLSYEQYF	TGTGCAAGTCGCTTAGGAATTTCGGACAGGAGACTTTCCTACGAGCAGTACTTC
-	TRBV5-8	TRBJ1-5	-	CASSFGTHNNQPQHF	TGTGCCAGCAGCTTCGGGACACATAACAATCAGCCCCAGCATTTT
once	TRBV6-6	TRBJ1-2	TRBD1	CASSRDSGTGNDGYTF	TGTGCCAGCTCAAGGGATTCCGGGACAGGGAACGATGGCTACACCTTC
-	TRBV7-2	TRBJ2-2	TRBD2	CASRGLAYTGELFF	TGTGCCTCAAGGGGACTAGCGTACACCGGGGAGCTGTTTTTT
-	TRBV5-1	TRBJ2-5	TRBD2	CASSPGGRETQYF	TGCGCCAGCAGCCCGGGGGGGAGAGAGACCCAGTACTTC
-	TRBV7-3	TRBJ2-6	-	CASSPQLVTGANVLTF	TGTGCCAGCAGCCCCCAGTTGGTTACTGGGGCCAACGTCCTGACTTTC
-	TRBV3-1/TRBV3-2	TRBJ1-4	-	CASSQPPRDEKLFF	TGTGCCAGCAGCCAACCCCCCAGGGATGAAAAACTGTTTTTT
-	TRBV29-1	TRBJ1-4	TRBD1	CSVDPGQGVEKLFF	TGCAGCGTTGACCCGGGACAGGGGGTAGAAAAACTGTTTTTT
-	TRBV7-6	TRBJ1-3	-	CASSSGTQSSGNTIYF	TGTGCCAGCAGCTCCGGGACTCAGAGCTCTGGAAACACCATATATTTT
-	TRBV4-1	TRBJ1-1	-	CASSQDLGNTEAFF	TGCGCCAGCAGCCAAGATCTCGGGAACACTGAAGCTTTCTTT
-	TRBV7-7	TRBJ2-1	-	CASSSDSAEQFF	TGTGCCAGCAGCTCTGACAGCGCGGAGCAGTTCTTC
-	TRBV7-9	TRBJ2-3	TRBD2	CASSYSQTSGADTQYF	TGTGCCAGCAGCTATAGCCAGACTAGCGGTGCGGATACGCAGTATTTT
-	TRBV28	TRBJ1-5	TRBD1	CASSPGDRANQPQHF	TGTGCCAGCAGCCCCGGGGACAGGGCTAATCAGCCCCAGCATTTT